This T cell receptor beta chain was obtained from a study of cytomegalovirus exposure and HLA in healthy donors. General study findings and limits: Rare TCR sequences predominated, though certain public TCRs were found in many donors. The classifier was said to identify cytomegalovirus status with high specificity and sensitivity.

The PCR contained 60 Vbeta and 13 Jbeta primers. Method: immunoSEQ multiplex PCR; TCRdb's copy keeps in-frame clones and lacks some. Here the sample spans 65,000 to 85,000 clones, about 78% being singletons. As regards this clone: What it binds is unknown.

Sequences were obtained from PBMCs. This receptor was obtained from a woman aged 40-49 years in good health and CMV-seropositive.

CDR3 bases: TGTGCCAGCAGCCCCCAAGGGGTTGCTTTCTTT. This codes for CASSPQGVAFF. The J gene is TRBJ1-1, the V gene TRBV7-8; TRBD1 is a possible D gene (5 bases). Germline V gene data show CDR1 as SGHVS and CDR2 as FQNEAQ. Trimming stripped 5 bases from V and 11 bases from J, with 12 bases between. The CDR3 is made up of 11 amino acids.